This T cell receptor beta chain stems from a study of blood T cell repertoires in COVID-19. Looking at the study overall: COVID-19 samples, acute and convalescent, were from the United States, Italy and Spain. Nucleic acid was either cDNA or gDNA, and it came from T cells, B-cell-depleted T cells, or PBMCs.

Authors' data handling: Amplification of reference gene primers provided the estimated nucleated cell counts. Generated by immunoSEQ multiplex PCR, the TCRdb table keeps only in-frame clones and is missing some. V, J and clone size are taken as reported in that table, and D and trimming were inferred from the DNA itself. The sample carries approximately 230,000 clones, roughly 80% recorded once. Material: peripheral blood. The receptor was derived from a woman older than 75 with active or convalescent COVID-19.

The DNA for the CDR3 is TGTGCCTGGAGTGTGAGCGGGTCAAGCAATCAGCCCCAGCATTTT. Translating it yields CAWSVSGSSNQPQHF. The rearrangement joins TRBV30 to TRBJ1-5; D is unclear. The CDR3 is 15 residues long. Trimming stripped 0 bases from V and 1 base from J, with 10 bases between. CDR1 is GTSNPN, CDR2 SVGIG, per germline (reference sequence).